The present TCR beta chain was sequenced within a study of T cell repertoires in cytomegalovirus infection (dated by TCRdb to the late 2010s). Turning to the overall study: Alongside well-studied HLA-B-restricted epitopes, the peptide stimulations were aimed at recently identified HLA-C-restricted CMV epitopes, whose presentation resists viral immunomodulation. The HLA type of each donor mattered for the analysis, because public TCR beta signatures pointed to carriage of CMV infection along with the matching HLA type. Paper-wide results and their limitations: The ex vivo response was dominated by HLA-C-restricted CMV-specific TCR beta clonotypes, which also provided the single most frequent clonotype in two of eight donors. In both this cohort and an independent roughly 330-donor cohort, the cumulative frequency of public TCR beta family members distinguished carriers of CMV infection plus the relevant HLA type.

Sequencing was carried out with an Illumina HiSeq 1500. TCRdb redid the processing of the public reads, applying fastp at Q25 and MiXCR, and retained in-frame beta chains. Entries that share a CDR3 protein sequence are merged under the most common genes and DNA. The sample includes approximately 300,000 distinct CDR3 sequences, with under 35% observed a single time. 20% of the sample rests with the top ten. This clonotype was observed a handful of times. Its target antigen remains unknown. There are no base qualities to consult, and no much larger clone falls within one base. The sample's treatment or condition label is to be understood as: in vitro stimulation with specific CMV peptide epitopes to enrich CMV-specific T cells. The germline V gene sets CDR1 to SGHRS and CDR2 to YFSETQ. The CDR3 holds 14 amino acids from the cysteine to the phenylalanine. The read is trimmed to its CDR3 DNA, 42 bases read in frame from base 1. Relative to germline, V is 0 bases shorter and J is 7 bases shorter, with 13 bases between their ends.

This receptor was taken from a human donor in good health (CMV status not recorded). Some clones in this sample may be carry-over from other donors' samples. Sequenced material: cultured PBMCs, taken from culture after CMV antigen stimulation. This receptor chain uses TRBV5-1 and TRBJ1-1; the D gene is possibly TRBD1, with 6 bases matching. The base sequence is TGCGCCAGCAGCTTGGCCCAGGGGATGGGTGAAGCTTTCTTT. Translated, this is CASSLAQGMGEAFF.